A selection of T cell receptor beta chains follows, all from one sample in a study of blood T cells in healthy people across ages. TCRdb reprocessed the 5' RACE reads with MiXCR, giving one entry per CDR3 protein. The sample lists 630,000 or so distinct CDR3 sequences; roughly 32% were seen once. Sequencing was done on a sample of blood. Every receptor here comes from a woman aged 80 or older in good health. Both conserved end residues are part of each CDR3. A D gene is named only where the DNA matches it firmly. The listing skips clone size in some rows; elsewhere it reads once, few, many or a size class.

clone size,D gene,V gene,J gene,CDR3 protein,CDR3 DNA
.,TRBD1,TRBV10-3,TRBJ1-2,CAITSDRAGYTF,TGTGCCATCACCAGTGACAGGGCTGGCTACACCTTC
few,.,TRBV7-9,TRBJ2-7,CASKVADQEAQYF,TGTGCCAGCAAGGTAGCGGACCAAGAGGCCCAGTACTTC
few,TRBD1,TRBV28,TRBJ2-3,CASREDRVGTDTQYF,TGTGCCAGCAGAGAAGACAGGGTTGGTACAGATACGCAGTATTTT
.,TRBD2,TRBV7-2,TRBJ2-2,CASSLDRLAGGPGELFF,TGTGCCAGCAGCTTAGATCGGCTAGCGGGGGGGCCTGGGGAGCTGTTTTTT
.,.,TRBV7-2,TRBJ2-5,CASSSNKETQYF,TGTGCCAGCAGCTCTAACAAAGAGACCCAGTACTTC
many,TRBD2,TRBV6-5,TRBJ2-7,CASRLGTSGAYEQYF,TGTGCCAGCAGACTAGGGACTAGCGGGGCCTACGAGCAGTACTTC
many,TRBD1,TRBV20-1,TRBJ2-7,CSARLDRVNEQYF,TGCAGTGCTAGGTTGGACAGGGTTAACGAGCAGTACTTC
.,TRBD1,TRBV20-1,TRBJ2-5,CSASGLRGQETQYF,TGCAGTGCTAGCGGCCTCAGGGGGCAAGAGACCCAGTACTTC
many,TRBD2,TRBV7-3,TRBJ2-5,CASSSGLGETQYF,TGTGCCAGCAGCTCTGGACTAGGAGAGACCCAGTACTTC
many,TRBD1,TRBV12-3/TRBV12-4,TRBJ2-6,CASTSDRVANVLTF,TGTGCCAGCACCTCGGACAGGGTGGCCAACGTCCTGACTTTC
many,.,TRBV19,TRBJ2-5,CASIRQIVMWETQYF,TGTGCCAGTATCCGACAGATAGTAATGTGGGAGACCCAGTACTTC
.,.,TRBV12-3/TRBV12-4,TRBJ2-3,CASSPGAGADAQYF,TGTGCCAGCAGTCCAGGGGCAGGGGCAGATGCGCAGTATTTT
.,.,TRBV7-2,TRBJ1-6,CASSLDPENSPLHF,TGTGCCAGCAGCTTAGACCCGGAGAATTCACCCCTCCACTTT
few,TRBD2,TRBV7-9,TRBJ2-7,CARGPPGAGGYTIYEQYF,TGTGCCAGAGGGCCCCCGGGGGCGGGGGGATATACCATTTACGAGCAGTACTTC
.,.,TRBV6-5,TRBJ2-4,CASSLGALWTDRGIEQYF,TGTGCCAGCAGCTTAGGCGCCCTTTGGACGGATAGAGGGATTGAGCAGTACTTC
.,.,TRBV15,TRBJ1-1,CATSRGQGLNTEAFF,TGTGCCACCAGCAGAGGCCAGGGGTTGAACACTGAAGCTTTCTTT